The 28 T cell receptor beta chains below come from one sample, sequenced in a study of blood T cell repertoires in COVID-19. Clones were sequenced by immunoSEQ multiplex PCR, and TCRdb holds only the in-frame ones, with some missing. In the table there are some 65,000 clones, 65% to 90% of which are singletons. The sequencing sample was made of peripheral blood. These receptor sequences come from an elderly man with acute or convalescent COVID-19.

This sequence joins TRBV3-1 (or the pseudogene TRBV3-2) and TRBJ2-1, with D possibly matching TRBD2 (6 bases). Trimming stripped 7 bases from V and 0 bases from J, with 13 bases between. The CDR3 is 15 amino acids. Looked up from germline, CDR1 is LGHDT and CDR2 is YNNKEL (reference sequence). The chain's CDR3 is CASTPSVSSYNEQFF. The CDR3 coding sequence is TGTGCCAGCACCCCTAGCGTTAGCTCCTACAATGAGCAGTTCTTC.

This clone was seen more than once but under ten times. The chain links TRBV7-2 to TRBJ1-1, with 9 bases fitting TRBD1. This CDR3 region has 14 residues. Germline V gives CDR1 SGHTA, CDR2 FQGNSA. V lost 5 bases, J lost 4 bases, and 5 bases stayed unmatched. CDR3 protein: CASSLGTGSTEAFF. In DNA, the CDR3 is TGTGCCAGCAGCCTAGGGACAGGGAGCACTGAAGCTTTCTTT.

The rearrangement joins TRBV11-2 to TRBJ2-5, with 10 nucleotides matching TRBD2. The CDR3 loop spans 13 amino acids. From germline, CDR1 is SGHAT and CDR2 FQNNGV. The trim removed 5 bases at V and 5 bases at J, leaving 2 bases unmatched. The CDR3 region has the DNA TGTGCCAGCAGCGCGGGACTAGCGGAGACCCAGTACTTC. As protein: CASSAGLAETQYF.

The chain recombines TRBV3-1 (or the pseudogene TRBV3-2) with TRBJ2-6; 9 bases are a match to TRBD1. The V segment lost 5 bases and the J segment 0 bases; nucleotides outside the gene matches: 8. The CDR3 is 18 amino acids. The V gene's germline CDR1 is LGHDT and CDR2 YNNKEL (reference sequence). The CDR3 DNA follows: TGTGCCAGCAGCTCAGCCGGGACAGGGCCCTCTGGGGCCAACGTCCTGACTTTC. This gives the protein CASSSAGTGPSGANVLTF.

The CDR3 reads CASSYDLHRNYEQYF. The CDR3 DNA follows: TGTGCCAGCAGTTACGACCTTCACAGGAACTACGAGCAGTACTTC. The rearrangement uses TRBV6-7 and TRBJ2-7; possible D gene TRBD1, 5 bases. TRBV6-7 is an ORF, with its function uncertain. The CDR3 is 15 amino acids. Deletions cut 2 bases from V and 3 bases from J, with 14 bases between.

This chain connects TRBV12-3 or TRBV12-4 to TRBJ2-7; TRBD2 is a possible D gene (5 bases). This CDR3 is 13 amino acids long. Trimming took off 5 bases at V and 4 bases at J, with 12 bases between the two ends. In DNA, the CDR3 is TGTGCCAGCAGTGCCCCTGGCGGGTACGAGCAGTACTTC. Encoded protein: CASSAPGGYEQYF.

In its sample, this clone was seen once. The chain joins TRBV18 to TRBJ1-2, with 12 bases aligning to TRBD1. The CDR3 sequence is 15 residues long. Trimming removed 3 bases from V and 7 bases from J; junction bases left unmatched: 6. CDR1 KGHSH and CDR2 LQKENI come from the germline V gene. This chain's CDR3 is CASSPGTGGAGGYTF. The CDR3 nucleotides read TGTGCCAGCTCACCTGGGACAGGGGGCGCGGGTGGCTACACCTTC.

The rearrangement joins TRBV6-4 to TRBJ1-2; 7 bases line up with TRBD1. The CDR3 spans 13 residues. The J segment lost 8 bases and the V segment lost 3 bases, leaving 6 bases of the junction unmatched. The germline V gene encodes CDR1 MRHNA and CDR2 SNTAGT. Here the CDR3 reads CASSEDRMSGYTF. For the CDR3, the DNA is TGTGCCAGCAGTGAGGACAGGATGAGCGGCTACACCTTC.

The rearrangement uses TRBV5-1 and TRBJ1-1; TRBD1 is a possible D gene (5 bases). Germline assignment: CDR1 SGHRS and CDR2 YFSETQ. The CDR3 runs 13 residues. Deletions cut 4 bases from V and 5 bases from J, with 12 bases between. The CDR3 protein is CASSTPGGTEAFF. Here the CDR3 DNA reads TGCGCCAGCAGCACCCCGGGGGGGACTGAAGCTTTCTTT.

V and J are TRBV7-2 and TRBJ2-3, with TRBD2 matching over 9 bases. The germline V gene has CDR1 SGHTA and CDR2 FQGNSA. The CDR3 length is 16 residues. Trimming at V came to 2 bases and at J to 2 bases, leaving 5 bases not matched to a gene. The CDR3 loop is CASSLRASGTTDTQYF. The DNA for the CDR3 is TGTGCCAGCAGCTTAAGGGCTAGCGGGACCACAGATACGCAGTATTTT.

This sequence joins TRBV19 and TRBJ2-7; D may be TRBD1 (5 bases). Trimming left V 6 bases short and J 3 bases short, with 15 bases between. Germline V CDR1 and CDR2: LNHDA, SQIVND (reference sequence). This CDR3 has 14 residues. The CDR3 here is CASRDTAAVYEQYF. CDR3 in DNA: TGTGCCAGTAGGGACACAGCCGCGGTCTACGAGCAGTACTTC.

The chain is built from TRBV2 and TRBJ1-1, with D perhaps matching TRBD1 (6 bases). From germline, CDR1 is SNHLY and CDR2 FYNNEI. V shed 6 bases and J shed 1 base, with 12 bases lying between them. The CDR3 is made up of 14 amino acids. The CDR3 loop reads CASRATGTNTEAFF. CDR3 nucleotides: TGTGCCAGCAGGGCCACAGGGACGAACACTGAAGCTTTCTTT.

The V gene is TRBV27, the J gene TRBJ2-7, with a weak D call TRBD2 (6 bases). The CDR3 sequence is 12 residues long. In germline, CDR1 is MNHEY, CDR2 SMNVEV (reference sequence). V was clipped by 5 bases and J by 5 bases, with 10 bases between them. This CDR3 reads CASSPRGHEQYF. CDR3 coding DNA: TGTGCCAGCAGTCCGCGGGGCCACGAGCAGTACTTC.

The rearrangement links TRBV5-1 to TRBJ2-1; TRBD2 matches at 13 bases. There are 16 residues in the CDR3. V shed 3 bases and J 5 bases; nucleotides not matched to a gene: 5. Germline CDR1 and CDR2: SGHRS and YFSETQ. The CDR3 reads CASSSGGLAGDNEQFF. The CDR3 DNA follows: TGCGCCAGCAGCTCGGGAGGACTAGCGGGAGACAATGAGCAGTTCTTC.

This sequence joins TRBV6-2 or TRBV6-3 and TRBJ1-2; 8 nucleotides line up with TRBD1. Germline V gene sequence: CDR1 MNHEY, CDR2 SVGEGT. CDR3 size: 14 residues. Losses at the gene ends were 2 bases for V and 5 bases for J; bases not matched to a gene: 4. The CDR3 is CASSYQTGAYGYTF. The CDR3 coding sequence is TGTGCCAGCAGTTACCAGACAGGGGCGTATGGCTACACCTTC.

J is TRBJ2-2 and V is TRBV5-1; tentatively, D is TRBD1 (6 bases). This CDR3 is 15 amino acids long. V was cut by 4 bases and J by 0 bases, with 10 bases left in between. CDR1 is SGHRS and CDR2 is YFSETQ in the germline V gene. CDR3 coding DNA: TGCGCCAGCAGCCCCGACAGGCCGAACACCGGGGAGCTGTTTTTT. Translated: CASSPDRPNTGELFF.

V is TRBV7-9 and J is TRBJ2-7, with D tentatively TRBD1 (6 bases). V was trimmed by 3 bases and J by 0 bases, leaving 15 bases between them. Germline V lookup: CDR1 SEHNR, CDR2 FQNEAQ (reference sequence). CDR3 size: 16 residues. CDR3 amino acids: CASSFQTGFASYEQYF. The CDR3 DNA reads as TGTGCCAGCAGCTTCCAGACAGGCTTTGCCTCCTACGAGCAGTACTTC.

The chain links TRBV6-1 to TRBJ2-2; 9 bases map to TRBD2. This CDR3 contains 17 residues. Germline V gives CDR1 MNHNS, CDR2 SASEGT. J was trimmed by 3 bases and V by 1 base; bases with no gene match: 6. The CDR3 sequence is CASSEVLAGAHTGELFF. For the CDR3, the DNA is TGTGCCAGCAGTGAAGTATTAGCGGGAGCACACACCGGGGAGCTGTTTTTT.

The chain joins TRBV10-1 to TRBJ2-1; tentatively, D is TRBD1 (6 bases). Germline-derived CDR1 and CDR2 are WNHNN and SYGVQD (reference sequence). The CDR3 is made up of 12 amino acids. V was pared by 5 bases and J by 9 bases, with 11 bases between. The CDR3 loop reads CASSQRDTEQFF. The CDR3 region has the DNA TGCGCCAGCAGTCAACGGGACACTGAGCAGTTCTTC.

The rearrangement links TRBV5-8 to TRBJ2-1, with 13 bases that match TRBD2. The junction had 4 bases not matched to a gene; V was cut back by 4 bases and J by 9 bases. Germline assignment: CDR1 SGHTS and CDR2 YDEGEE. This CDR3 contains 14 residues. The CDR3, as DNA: TGTGCCAGCAGCCGGGGACTAGCGGGAAGTGAGCAGTTCTTC. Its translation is CASSRGLAGSEQFF. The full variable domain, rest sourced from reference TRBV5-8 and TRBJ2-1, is EAGVTQSPTHLIKTRGQQATLRCSPISGHTSVYWYQQALGLGLQFLLWYDEGEERNRGNFPPRFSGRQFPNYSSELNVNALELEDSALYLCASSRGLAGSEQFFGPGTRLTVL.

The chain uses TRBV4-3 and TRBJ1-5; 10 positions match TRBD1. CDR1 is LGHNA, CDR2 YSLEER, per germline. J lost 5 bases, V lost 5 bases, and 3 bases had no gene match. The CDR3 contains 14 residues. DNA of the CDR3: TGCGCCAGCAGCTACGGGACAGGGGATCAGCCCCAGCATTTT. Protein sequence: CASSYGTGDQPQHF.

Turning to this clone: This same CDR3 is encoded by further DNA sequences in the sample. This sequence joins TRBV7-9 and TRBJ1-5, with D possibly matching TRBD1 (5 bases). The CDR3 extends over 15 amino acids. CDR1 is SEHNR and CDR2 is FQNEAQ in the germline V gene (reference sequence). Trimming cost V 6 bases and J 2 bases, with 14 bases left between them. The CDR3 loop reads CASSSGTGGNQPQHF. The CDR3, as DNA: TGTGCCAGCAGTTCCGGGACGGGGGGCAATCAGCCCCAGCATTTT.

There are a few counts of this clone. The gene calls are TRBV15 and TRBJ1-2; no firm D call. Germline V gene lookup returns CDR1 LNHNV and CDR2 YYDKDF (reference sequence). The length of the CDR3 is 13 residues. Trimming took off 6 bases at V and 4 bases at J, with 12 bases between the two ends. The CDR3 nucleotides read TGTGCCACCAGGAGGAGGGCAGTCTATGGCTACACCTTC. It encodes CATRRRAVYGYTF.

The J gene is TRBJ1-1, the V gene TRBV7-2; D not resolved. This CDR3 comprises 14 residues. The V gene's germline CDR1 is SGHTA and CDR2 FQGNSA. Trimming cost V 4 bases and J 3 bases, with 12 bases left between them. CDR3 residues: CASSYLKADTEAFF. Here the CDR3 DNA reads TGTGCCAGCAGCTACTTAAAAGCGGACACTGAAGCTTTCTTT.

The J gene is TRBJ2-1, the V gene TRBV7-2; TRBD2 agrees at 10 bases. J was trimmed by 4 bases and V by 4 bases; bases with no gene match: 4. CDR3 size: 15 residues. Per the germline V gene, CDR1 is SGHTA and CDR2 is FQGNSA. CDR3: CASSSSGRGYNEQFF. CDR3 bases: TGTGCCAGCAGCTCGAGCGGGAGGGGTTACAATGAGCAGTTCTTC.

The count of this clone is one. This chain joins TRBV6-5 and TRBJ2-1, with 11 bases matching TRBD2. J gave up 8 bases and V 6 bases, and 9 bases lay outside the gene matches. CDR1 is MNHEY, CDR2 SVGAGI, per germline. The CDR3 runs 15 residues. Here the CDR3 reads CASRNPTSGNHEQFF. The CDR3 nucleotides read TGTGCCAGCAGGAACCCGACTAGCGGGAACCATGAGCAGTTCTTC.

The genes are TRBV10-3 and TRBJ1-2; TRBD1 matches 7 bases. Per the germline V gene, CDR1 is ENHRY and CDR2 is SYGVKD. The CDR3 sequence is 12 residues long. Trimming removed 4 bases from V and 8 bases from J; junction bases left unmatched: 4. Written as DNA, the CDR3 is TGTGCCATCAGTGGGACAGGTGGCGGCTACACCTTC. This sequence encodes CAISGTGGGYTF.

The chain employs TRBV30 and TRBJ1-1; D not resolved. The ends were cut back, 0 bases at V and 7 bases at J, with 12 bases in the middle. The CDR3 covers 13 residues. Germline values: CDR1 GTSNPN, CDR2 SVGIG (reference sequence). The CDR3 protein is CAWSVNRGLEAFF. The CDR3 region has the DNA TGTGCCTGGAGTGTAAATCGCGGACTTGAAGCTTTCTTT.